These 19 T cell receptor beta chains were sequenced from one sample in a study of siplizumab effects on memory and regulatory T cells (dated by TCRdb to about 2019). The library was generated by the immunoSEQ multiplex PCR assay. Not all clones reach the TCRdb copy of this immuneACCESS table, which keeps in-frame sequences only. Checked studies attribute under half of the gap to unresolved V genes and leave the rest unexplained. The sample profile shows 90,000 to 120,000 clones; more than 85% of them were found once. More than 2.5% of the sample is held by the ten biggest clonotypes. Sequenced: CD4+ T cells sorted from blood. These receptors were obtained from a human donor in good health. Some clones in this sample may be carry-over from other donors' samples.

The CDR3 sequence: CSVEDLKGRVPGELFF. CDR3 coding DNA: TGCAGCGTTGAAGATCTAAAGGGTAGGGTTCCGGGGGAGCTGTTTTTT. This rearrangement joins TRBV29-1 to TRBJ2-2; D is undetermined. The ends were cut back, 0 bases at V and 8 bases at J, with 19 bases in the middle. The germline V gene encodes CDR1 SQVTM and CDR2 ANQGSEA. This CDR3 has 16 residues.

The sample holds one count of this clone. The chain uses TRBV21-1 and TRBJ2-7; the table's D call of TRBD1 was not tested on the DNA. TRBV21-1 is a pseudogene locus. This CDR3 has 16 amino acids. CDR3 protein: CASSPPEGQGPYEQYF. The CDR3 nucleotides are TGTGCCAGCAGCCCTCCGGAGGGACAGGGGCCCTACGAGCAGTACTTC.

The rearrangement uses TRBV25-1 and TRBJ1-4, with D uncertain. The CDR3 sequence is 11 residues long. Germline CDR1 is MGHDK and CDR2 is SYGVNS. V was cut by 1 base and J by 10 bases, with 4 bases left in between. The CDR3 sequence: CASSEFGKLFF. CDR3 DNA sequence: TGTGCCAGCAGTGAATTCGGAAAACTGTTTTTT.

V gene TRBV9 combines with J gene TRBJ2-5; D uncertain. The J call may be in error: the DNA end matches TRBJ2-7 better. The CDR3 has 13 amino acids. Germline V gene lookup returns CDR1 SGDLS and CDR2 YYNGEE. For the CDR3, the DNA is TGTGCCAGCAGCGTAGGGGCATCCTACGAGCAGTACTTC. It encodes CASSVGASYEQYF.

This clone occurred a few times. The V gene is TRBV18, the J gene TRBJ2-5; D might be TRBD2 (6 bases). Per germline, CDR1 KGHSH and CDR2 LQKENI. This CDR3 comprises 15 residues. Deletions cut 3 bases from V and 0 bases from J, with 11 bases between. As DNA, the CDR3 is TGTGCCAGCTCACCTTCGGGGGAATACCAAGAGACCCAGTACTTC. Protein: CASSPSGEYQETQYF.

The rearrangement uses TRBV5-6 and TRBJ1-2; maybe TRBD1 (5 bases). Trimming took 8 bases from V and 8 from J, leaving 34 bases between them. The CDR3 has 18 amino acids. Germline CDR1 and CDR2: SGHDT and YYEEEE. CDR3 region: CASTLGAGPRRWPRGYTF. The DNA for the CDR3 is TGTGCCAGTACCCTTGGGGCGGGGCCGCGACGATGGCCTAGAGGCTACACCTTC.

The chain is built from TRBV9 and TRBJ2-7; the D call may be TRBD1 or TRBD2 (5 bases each). V dropped 0 bases and J dropped 5 bases, with 15 bases sitting between them. This CDR3 region has 15 residues. Germline V CDR1 and CDR2: SGDLS, YYNGEE. CDR3 DNA sequence: TGTGCCAGCAGCGTAGAGGGGACCCCTGCGAACGAGCAGTACTTC. Translation gives CASSVEGTPANEQYF.

The chain joins TRBV6-5 to TRBJ2-5; D not resolved. CDR1 is MNHEY and CDR2 is SVGAGI in the germline V gene. This CDR3 contains 11 residues. The V end lost 2 bases, the J end lost 5 bases, and 3 bases lay between the germline ends. The CDR3 DNA follows: TGTGCCAGCAGTTACGGCGAGACCCAGTACTTC. It yields the protein CASSYGETQYF.

The rearrangement uses TRBV5-1 and TRBJ1-2, with 8 bases fitting TRBD1. Germline V gives CDR1 SGHRS, CDR2 YFSETQ. The CDR3 has 14 residues. V lost 2 bases to trimming and J lost 5 bases; unmatched junction nucleotides: 5. DNA for the CDR3: TGCGCCAGCAGCTTATTACAGGGGGGGTATGGCTACACCTTC. This translates into CASSLLQGGYGYTF.

The chain carries TRBV5-1 and TRBJ2-2; TRBD2 aligns across 8 bases. The germline V gene encodes CDR1 SGHRS and CDR2 YFSETQ. V lost 5 bases, J lost 6 bases, and 9 bases stayed unmatched. The CDR3 has 15 amino acids. CDR3 amino acids: CASSLTGRAPGELFF. The CDR3 bases are TGCGCCAGCAGTTTAACCGGGAGGGCCCCCGGGGAGCTGTTTTTT.

Notes on this clone: This specimen includes other DNA sequences encoding the same CDR3. This CDR3 reads CASSPTGRYETQYF. The CDR3 region has the DNA TGTGCCAGCAGTCCGACAGGGCGTTACGAGACCCAGTACTTC. The rearrangement links TRBV28 to TRBJ2-5; 7 bases are shared with TRBD1. V was clipped by 5 bases and J by 5 bases; unmatched bases: 8. The CDR3 is made up of 14 amino acids. Germline CDR1 MDHEN, CDR2 SYDVKM.

The rearrangement uses TRBV5-4 and TRBJ2-2, with D possibly called TRBD1 or TRBD2 (6 bases each). Germline-derived CDR1 and CDR2 are SGHNT and YYREEE (reference sequence). V lost 1 base to trimming and J lost 7 bases, with 14 bases between them. There are 15 residues in the CDR3. The CDR3 here is CASSLSGARYGELFF. CDR3 coding DNA: TGTGCCAGCAGCTTGTCGGGGGCGCGATACGGGGAGCTGTTTTTT. Full variable domain (rest looked up from reference TRBV5-4 and TRBJ2-2): ETGVTQSPTHLIKTRGQQVTLRCSSQSGHNTVSWYQQALGQGPQFIFQYYREEENGRGNFPPRFSGLQFPNYSSELNVNALELDDSALYLCASSLSGARYGELFFGEGSRLTVL.

The rearrangement joins TRBV5-1 to TRBJ2-7; D possibly corresponds to TRBD1 (6 bases). V was shortened by 4 bases and J by 5 bases, with 19 bases between the two germline ends. Germline CDR1 is SGHRS and CDR2 is YFSETQ. This CDR3 region has 15 residues. The CDR3 nucleotides are TGCGCCAGCAGCACCTCAGGGGTGATTAGTGACGAGCAGTACTTC. This sequence encodes CASSTSGVISDEQYF.

The genes are TRBV5-6 and TRBJ2-7; D is ambiguous. Trimming removed 3 bases at V and 5 bases at J, with 12 bases between. The CDR3 loop spans 13 amino acids. CDR1 is SGHDT and CDR2 is YYEEEE in the germline V gene. Here the CDR3 reads CASSYSWLDEQYF. The CDR3 DNA sequence: TGTGCCAGCAGCTACTCGTGGCTCGACGAGCAGTACTTC. The complete variable domain, with remaining parts taken from reference TRBV5-6 and TRBJ2-7, reads DAGVTQSPTHLIKTRGQQVTLRCSPKSGHDTVSWYQQALGQGPQFIFQYYEEEERQRGNFPDRFSGHQFPNYSSELNVNALLLGDSALYLCASSYSWLDEQYFGPGTRLTVT.

The V and J genes are TRBV7-3 and TRBJ1-2; perhaps TRBD1 as D (6 bases). The V gene lost 5 bases and the J gene lost 4 bases, with 14 bases spanning the gap. Germline CDR1 and CDR2: SGHTA and FQGTGA. This CDR3 is built from 14 residues. CDR3 region: CASSPGGQPYGYTF. DNA for the CDR3: TGTGCCAGCAGCCCGGGAGGACAGCCCTATGGCTACACCTTC. The full variable domain, its missing parts supplied by reference TRBV7-3 and TRBJ1-2, is GAGVSQTPSNKVTEKGKYVELRCDPISGHTALYWYRQSLGQGPEFLIYFQGTGAADDSGLPNDRFFAVRPEGSVSTLKIQRTERGDSAVYLCASSPGGQPYGYTFGSGTRLTVV.

The CDR3 DNA sequence: TGTGCCTTACAGGGGAACACCGGGGAGCTGTTTTTT. Its protein product is CALQGNTGELFF. The chain has TRBV28 and TRBJ2-2; a weak D match, TRBD1 (6 bases). V was clipped by 11 bases and J by 1 base, with 8 bases between them. The germline V gene has CDR1 MDHEN and CDR2 SYDVKM. This CDR3 comprises 12 residues.

V gene TRBV27 combines with J gene TRBJ2-7; no firm D call. Trimming pared 3 bases from V and 6 bases from J, leaving 12 bases between. CDR1 is MNHEY and CDR2 is SMNVEV in the germline V gene (reference sequence). This CDR3 has 13 residues. DNA of the CDR3: TGTGCCAGCAGTTTCGACCTCCCGGGCGAGCAGTACTTC. This codes for CASSFDLPGEQYF.

The chain recombines TRBV2 with TRBJ1-2; the D gene is possibly TRBD1 (5 bases). V was pared by 4 bases and J by 0 bases, with 9 bases between. This CDR3 spans 14 amino acids. Germline values: CDR1 SNHLY, CDR2 FYNNEI. The CDR3: CASSAGKANYGYTF. CDR3 coding DNA: TGTGCCAGCAGTGCAGGGAAAGCTAACTATGGCTACACCTTC.

The chain couples TRBV21-1 to TRBJ1-2; TRBD1 reflects the table's D call only, with no check against the DNA. TRBV21-1 is a pseudogene segment. This CDR3 region has 15 residues. The CDR3 is CASSKVTAVNYGYTF. CDR3 bases: TGTGCCAGCAGCAAAGTCACAGCAGTCAACTATGGCTACACCTTC.